Each of the 26 T cell receptor beta chains below was sequenced from the same sample in a study of blood T cell repertoires in COVID-19. Assay: immunoSEQ multiplex PCR; the TCRdb copy retains only in-frame clones and omits some. Of under 450,000 clones in the sample, 81% are singletons; the top ten hold around 1.1%. The sample was peripheral blood. The receptors here all came from a human donor with acute or convalescent COVID-19. The donor label of this sample is uncertain.

The chain links TRBV7-6 to TRBJ2-3; 10 nucleotides line up with TRBD2. V was clipped by 3 bases and J by 0 bases; unmatched bases: 6. CDR3 length equals 17 residues. Germline CDR1 and CDR2: SGHVS and FNYEAQ. CDR3 amino acids: CASSLQTSGSSTDTQYF. The CDR3 DNA is TGTGCCAGCAGCTTGCAGACTAGCGGGTCTAGCACAGATACGCAGTATTTT. Full variable domain (missing parts from reference TRBV7-6 and TRBJ2-3): GAGVSQSPRYKVTKRGQDVALRCDPISGHVSLYWYRQALGQGPEFLTYFNYEAQQDKSGLPNDRFSAERPEGSISTLTIQRTEQRDSAMYRCASSLQTSGSSTDTQYFGPGTRLTVL.

The J gene is TRBJ2-1, the V gene TRBV7-7; TRBD2 matches 8 bases. V lost 4 bases and J lost 9; bases outside the gene matches: 11. Per germline, CDR1 SSHAT and CDR2 FNYEAQ (reference sequence). The CDR3 length is 15 residues. This chain's CDR3 is CASSSLPRGGGEQFF. The CDR3 DNA sequence: TGTGCCAGCAGCTCACTTCCCCGGGGGGGCGGTGAGCAGTTCTTC.

This clone was seen repeatedly, ten times or more. The genes are TRBV18 and TRBJ2-1; 9 bases are a match to TRBD2. This CDR3 spans 15 amino acids. V lost 3 bases, J lost 3 bases, and 3 bases stayed unmatched. CDR1 and CDR2 (germline): KGHSH, LQKENI. In nucleotides, the CDR3 is TGTGCCAGCTCACCGCTAGCGGGGTTCTACAATGAGCAGTTCTTC. This sequence encodes CASSPLAGFYNEQFF.

The V and J genes are TRBV5-1 and TRBJ2-3, with 14 positions matching TRBD2. After removal of 4 bases from V and 3 bases from J, the junction contained 7 bases not matched to a gene. Germline V gives CDR1 SGHRS, CDR2 YFSETQ. The CDR3 is made up of 17 amino acids. The DNA of the CDR3 is TGCGCCAGCAGCCAGGGGACTAGCGGGAGTGTGACAGATACGCAGTATTTT. Encoded protein: CASSQGTSGSVTDTQYF. The variable domain in full, completed from reference TRBV5-1 and TRBJ2-3, reads KAGVTQTPRYLIKTRGQQVTLSCSPISGHRSVSWYQQTPGQGLQFLFEYFSETQRNKGNFPGRFSGRQFSNSRSEMNVSTLELGDSALYLCASSQGTSGSVTDTQYFGPGTRLTVL.

Written as DNA, the CDR3 is TGCGCCAGCAGCCGTACACGGACTAGCGGCCAAGAGACCCAGTACTTC. This gives the protein CASSRTRTSGQETQYF. This sequence joins TRBV5-1 and TRBJ2-5; 10 bases are a match to TRBD2. Germline V gene sequence: CDR1 SGHRS, CDR2 YFSETQ. The ends lost 4 bases at V and 1 base at J; junction bases unmatched: 7. The CDR3 has 16 residues.

The chain carries TRBV3-1 (or the pseudogene TRBV3-2) and TRBJ1-5; 8 bases align to TRBD1. The CDR3 is 13 amino acids. CDR1 and CDR2 (germline): LGHDT, YNNKEL (reference sequence). V was clipped by 8 bases and J by 9 bases; unmatched bases: 9. CDR3 sequence (DNA): TGTGCCAGCGCTATGGACAGGGAGCCGCCCCAGCATTTT. This codes for CASAMDREPPQHF.

The chain is built from TRBV5-1 and TRBJ1-3; TRBD1 might be the D (5 bases). V was cut by 4 bases and J by 4 bases, with 12 bases left in between. The CDR3 spans 14 residues. Germline V lookup: CDR1 SGHRS, CDR2 YFSETQ. CDR3 sequence reads: CASSKQGQGNTIYF. The CDR3 DNA reads TGCGCCAGCAGCAAACAAGGACAAGGAAACACCATATATTTT.

The rearrangement uses TRBV5-1 and TRBJ2-3; 10 bases match TRBD2. Germline V gives CDR1 SGHRS, CDR2 YFSETQ. V lost 4 bases, J lost 5 bases, and 10 bases stayed unmatched. The length of the CDR3 is 16 residues. CDR3 nucleotide sequence: TGCGCCAGCAGCCCCGAAAGCGGGGGGGCCGGAGATACGCAGTATTTT. It yields the protein CASSPESGGAGDTQYF.

V and J are TRBV5-1 and TRBJ2-2; 11 bases line up with TRBD2. V lost 1 base to trimming and J lost 3 bases; unmatched junction nucleotides: 8. Germline V CDR1 and CDR2: SGHRS, YFSETQ. The CDR3 contains 18 residues. DNA for the CDR3: TGCGCCAGCAGCTTGAAACTAGCGGGAGTTCGTGACACCGGGGAGCTGTTTTTT. Translated, it gives CASSLKLAGVRDTGELFF.

This clone showed up just once. The genes are TRBV11-2 and TRBJ2-5; tentative D call: TRBD1 (5 bases). Trimming removed 3 bases from V and 4 bases from J, with 12 bases in between. The CDR3 has 14 amino acids. Germline assignment: CDR1 SGHAT and CDR2 FQNNGV. CDR3 amino acids: CASSFSTGGETQYF. The CDR3 nucleotides are TGTGCCAGCAGCTTTAGTACAGGTGGAGAGACCCAGTACTTC.

This rearrangement joins TRBV6-5 to TRBJ2-1, with 8 bases fitting TRBD1. The CDR3 contains 15 residues. With V trimmed by 2 bases and J by 8 bases, 8 bases remained unmatched. Germline V lookup: CDR1 MNHEY, CDR2 SVGAGI. The CDR3 protein is CASSYTGGPSDEQFF. The CDR3 DNA sequence: TGTGCCAGCAGTTACACAGGGGGACCATCGGATGAGCAGTTCTTC.

This clone is a singleton in its sample. The V gene is TRBV5-4, the J gene TRBJ1-4, with 7 bases identical to TRBD1. J was trimmed by 2 bases and V by 0 bases; bases with no gene match: 1. The CDR3 runs to 15 residues. Germline CDR1 reads SGHNT; CDR2 reads YYREEE (reference sequence). CDR3 nucleotides: TGTGCCAGCAGCTTGGCAGGGGGGACTAATGAAAAACTGTTTTTT. Translation gives CASSLAGGTNEKLFF.

The chain couples TRBV6-5 to TRBJ1-5; D is unresolved. The CDR3 is 15 residues long. V lost 7 bases and J lost 4, with 17 bases in between. Germline V gene lookup returns CDR1 MNHEY and CDR2 SVGAGI. CDR3: CASNSGEYKNQPQHF. The CDR3 DNA reads as TGTGCCAGCAACTCGGGAGAGTACAAAAATCAGCCCCAGCATTTT.

CDR3 nucleotides: TGTGCCAGCAGCCCCCAGGAGGGAGCGAGCTACGAGCAGTACTTC. The encoded protein is CASSPQEGASYEQYF. The rearrangement uses TRBV7-6 and TRBJ2-7, with D tentatively TRBD2 (6 bases). The germline CDR1 and CDR2 sequences are SGHVS and FNYEAQ. CDR3 length: 15 amino acids. V shed 5 bases and J shed 3 bases, with 17 bases lying between them. The complete variable domain, with remaining parts taken from reference TRBV7-6 and TRBJ2-7, reads GAGVSQSPRYKVTKRGQDVALRCDPISGHVSLYWYRQALGQGPEFLTYFNYEAQQDKSGLPNDRFSAERPEGSISTLTIQRTEQRDSAMYRCASSPQEGASYEQYFGPGTRLTVT.

The chain joins TRBV5-1 to TRBJ1-2; TRBD1 might be the D (6 bases). Germline CDR1 and CDR2: SGHRS and YFSETQ. V lost 0 bases, J lost 5 bases, and 11 bases lay in between. The CDR3 is 14 residues long. The CDR3 is CASSLETGSYGYTF. CDR3 in DNA: TGCGCCAGCAGCTTGGAAACAGGGTCTTATGGCTACACCTTC.

This rearrangement joins TRBV3-1 (or the pseudogene TRBV3-2) to TRBJ1-2; D is ambiguous. The CDR3 has 13 residues. V was clipped by 0 bases and J by 4 bases, with 6 bases between them. Germline CDR1 reads LGHDT; CDR2 reads YNNKEL (reference sequence). The CDR3 DNA follows: TGTGCCAGCAGCCAAGAACGGGTCTATGGCTACACCTTC. Encoded protein: CASSQERVYGYTF.

This clone was detected a few times. The CDR3 bases are TGTGCCAGCAGTGCCGTACGGGGCTACACCTTC. Its protein product is CASSAVRGYTF. This sequence joins TRBV28 and TRBJ1-2, with D unresolved. The CDR3 is 11 residues long. The V and J ends lost 5 bases and 8 bases respectively, with 9 bases between them. CDR1 is MDHEN, CDR2 SYDVKM, per germline.

As DNA, the CDR3 is TGTGCCAGCAGCCCAGGACAGGGGCATGGCTACACCTTC. Encoded protein: CASSPGQGHGYTF. The chain combines TRBV7-9 with TRBJ1-2; 9 nucleotides agree with TRBD1. The CDR3 totals 13 residues. V trimming: 5 bases; J trimming: 6 bases; junction bases outside the gene matches: 4. Per the germline V gene, CDR1 is SEHNR and CDR2 is FQNEAQ (reference sequence).

This clone was seen once. The genes are TRBV28 and TRBJ2-5, with TRBD1 identical over 8 bases. CDR1 is MDHEN, CDR2 SYDVKM, per germline. V was clipped by 5 bases and J by 2 bases; unmatched bases: 10. The CDR3 has 16 amino acids. DNA for the CDR3: TGTGCCAGCAGTAGAACCGGGACAGGTAAACAAGAGACCCAGTACTTC. Its protein product is CASSRTGTGKQETQYF.

The rearrangement links TRBV6-1 to TRBJ1-1; D possibly corresponds to TRBD1 (5 bases). V lost 1 base and J 0 bases, leaving 15 bases between the germline ends. The CDR3 loop spans 17 amino acids. The germline gives CDR1 MNHNS, CDR2 SASEGT. The CDR3 DNA reads TGTGCCAGCAGTGAAGAAGTGGGGGGAGTATTGAACACTGAAGCTTTCTTT. Its translation: CASSEEVGGVLNTEAFF.

The chain is built from TRBV3-1 (or the pseudogene TRBV3-2) and TRBJ1-1; D gene uncertain. Trimming removed 0 bases at V and 8 bases at J, with 10 bases between. The CDR3 loop spans 13 amino acids. The germline gives CDR1 LGHDT, CDR2 YNNKEL (reference sequence). CDR3 protein: CASSQDRGLEAFF. The CDR3 DNA follows: TGTGCCAGCAGCCAAGATCGGGGATTGGAAGCTTTCTTT.

CDR3 nucleotides: TGCAGCGTATTTTCCGAGTCGAGCTCCTACGAGCAGTACTTC. Translating gives CSVFSESSSYEQYF. This chain connects TRBV29-1 to TRBJ2-7; D gene unclear. This CDR3 comprises 14 residues. V dropped 6 bases and J dropped 0 bases, with 15 bases sitting between them. The germline gives CDR1 SQVTM, CDR2 ANQGSEA.

The V gene is TRBV29-1, the J gene TRBJ2-1; the match to TRBD1 covers 8 bases. The CDR3 runs 16 residues. Germline CDR1 reads SQVTM; CDR2 reads ANQGSEA. V shed 3 bases and J 4 bases; nucleotides not matched to a gene: 11. CDR3 in DNA: TGCAGCGTTGATTCCCCGACAGGGGTAGAGTACAATGAGCAGTTCTTC. Encoded protein: CSVDSPTGVEYNEQFF.

V usage is TRBV30 and J usage is TRBJ1-6; no definite D call. The CDR3 has 15 amino acids. Germline CDR1 GTSNPN, CDR2 SVGIG (reference sequence). Trimming cost V 4 bases and J 0 bases, with 10 bases left between them. The CDR3 spells CAWKEGSSYNSPLHF. As DNA, the CDR3 is TGTGCCTGGAAGGAGGGATCCTCCTATAATTCACCCCTCCACTTT.

In DNA, the CDR3 is TGTGCCAGCAGTCCATGGCCTGCAGGGGCTAGAGGCTACACCTTC. Protein: CASSPWPAGARGYTF. This chain uses TRBV5-6 with TRBJ1-2; D perhaps matches TRBD1 (6 bases). The CDR3 extends over 15 amino acids. Between the trimmed V and J ends, which lost 5 bases and 8 bases, there was a span of 22 bases. The V gene's germline CDR1 is SGHDT and CDR2 YYEEEE.

The gene calls are TRBV30 and TRBJ2-7, with 9 bases identical to TRBD1. V dropped 7 bases and J dropped 3; count of bases not matched to a gene: 10. Germline lookup yields CDR1 GTSNPN and CDR2 SVGIG (reference sequence). The CDR3 runs 14 residues. The CDR3 here is CASDIRDRVYEQYF. CDR3 DNA: TGTGCCTCCGATATCCGGGACAGGGTCTACGAGCAGTACTTC.